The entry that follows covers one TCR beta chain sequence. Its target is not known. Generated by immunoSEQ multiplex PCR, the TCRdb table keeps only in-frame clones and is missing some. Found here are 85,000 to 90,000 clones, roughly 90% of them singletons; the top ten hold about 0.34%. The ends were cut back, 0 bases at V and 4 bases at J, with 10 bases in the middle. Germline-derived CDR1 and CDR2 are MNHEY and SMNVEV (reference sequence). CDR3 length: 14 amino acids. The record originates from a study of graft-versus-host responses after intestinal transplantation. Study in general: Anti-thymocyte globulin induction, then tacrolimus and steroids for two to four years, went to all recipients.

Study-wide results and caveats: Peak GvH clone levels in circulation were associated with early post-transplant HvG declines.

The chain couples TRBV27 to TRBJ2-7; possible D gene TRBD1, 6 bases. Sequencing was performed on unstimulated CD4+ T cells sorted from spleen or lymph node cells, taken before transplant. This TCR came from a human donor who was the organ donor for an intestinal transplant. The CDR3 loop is CASSLSGTSYEQYF. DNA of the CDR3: TGTGCCAGCAGTTTATCCGGGACATCGTACGAGCAGTACTTC.